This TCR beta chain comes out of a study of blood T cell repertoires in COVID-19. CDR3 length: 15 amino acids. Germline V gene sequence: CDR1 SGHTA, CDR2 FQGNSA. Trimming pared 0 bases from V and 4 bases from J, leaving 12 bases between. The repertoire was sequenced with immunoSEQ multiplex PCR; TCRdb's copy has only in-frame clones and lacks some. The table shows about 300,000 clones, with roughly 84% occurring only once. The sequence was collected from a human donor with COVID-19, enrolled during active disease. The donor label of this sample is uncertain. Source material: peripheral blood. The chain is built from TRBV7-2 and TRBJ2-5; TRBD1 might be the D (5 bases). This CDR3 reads CASSLAIGQGETQYF. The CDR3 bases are TGTGCCAGCAGCTTAGCAATAGGGCAGGGAGAGACCCAGTACTTC.